This T cell receptor beta chain derives from a study of T cells in narcolepsy. Assay used: immunoSEQ multiplex PCR; TCRdb lists only in-frame clones, some missing. The repertoire holds 30,000 to 45,000 clones, roughly 87% seen once, with 0.83% in the top ten. The CDR3 covers 13 residues. Germline assignment: CDR1 MNHNY and CDR2 SVGAGI (reference sequence). The receptor was derived from a human donor with narcolepsy. The sample taken for sequencing was CD45RA- memory CD4+ T cells from PBMCs. The chain employs TRBV6-6 and TRBJ2-5, with D possibly matching TRBD2 (5 bases). The J call may be faulty, since TRBJ2-7 better matches the DNA end. CDR3 residues: CASAGSGFYEQYF. In DNA form, the CDR3 reads TGTGCCAGCGCGGGCAGTGGATTCTACGAGCAGTACTTC.